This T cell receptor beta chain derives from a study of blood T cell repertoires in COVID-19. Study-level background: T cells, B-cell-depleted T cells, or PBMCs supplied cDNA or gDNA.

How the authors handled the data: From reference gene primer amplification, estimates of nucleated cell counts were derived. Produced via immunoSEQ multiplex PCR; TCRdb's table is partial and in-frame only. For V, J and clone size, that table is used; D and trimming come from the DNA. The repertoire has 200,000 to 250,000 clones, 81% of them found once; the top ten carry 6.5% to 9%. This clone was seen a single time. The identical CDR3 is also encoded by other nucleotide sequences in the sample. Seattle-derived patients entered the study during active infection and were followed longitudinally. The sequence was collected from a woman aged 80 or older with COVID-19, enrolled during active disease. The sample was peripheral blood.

CDR3 residues: CASSLAGGYEQYF. CDR3 nucleotide sequence: TGTGCCAGCAGCTTAGCGGGAGGCTACGAGCAGTACTTC. The chain links TRBV7-9 to TRBJ2-7; D possibly corresponds to TRBD2 (6 bases). The CDR3 loop spans 13 amino acids. Germline V gene data show CDR1 as SEHNR and CDR2 as FQNEAQ (reference sequence). Trimming left V 0 bases short and J 3 bases short, with 6 bases between.